This entry lists 15 T cell receptor beta chains sequenced from one sample in a study of early T cells in non-severe SARS-CoV-2 infection. TCRdb re-called the 5' RACE reads with MiXCR, one entry per CDR3 protein. The sample yields about 40,000 distinct CDR3 sequences, over 4% seen once. The sequencing input was whole blood. The receptors were gathered from an adult who was a healthcare worker with PCR-confirmed SARS-CoV-2 infection or an uninfected control (not recorded which).

The J gene is TRBJ1-4, the V gene TRBV4-2; perhaps TRBD1 as D (6 bases). Trimming removed 1 base at V and 8 bases at J, with 14 bases between. Germline V gene lookup returns CDR1 LGHNA and CDR2 YNFKEQ. The CDR3 loop spans 15 amino acids. The CDR3 loop is CASSQGNRDNEKLFF. CDR3 nucleotide sequence: TGTGCCAGCAGCCAAGGCAACAGGGATAACGAAAAACTGTTTTTT.

The chain is built from TRBV12-3 or TRBV12-4 and TRBJ1-6, with D possibly matching TRBD1 (5 bases). V lost 3 bases and J 7 bases, leaving 13 bases between the germline ends. This CDR3 region has 15 residues. The CDR3 bases are TGTGCCAGCAGTTTTGCGGGATGGGGGAATTCACCCCTCCACTTT. Translated, it gives CASSFAGWGNSPLHF.

This chain links TRBV28 with TRBJ2-3; D possibly corresponds to TRBD2 (6 bases). V was shortened by 6 bases and J by 2 bases, with 12 bases between the two germline ends. Germline CDR1 reads MDHEN; CDR2 reads SYDVKM. The CDR3 consists of 14 residues. CDR3 loop: CASSSGTLTDTQYF. CDR3 DNA sequence: TGTGCCAGCAGCTCCGGGACTCTCACAGATACGCAGTATTTT.

This clonotype turned up a few times. This sequence joins TRBV5-4 and TRBJ2-3, with 9 bases fitting TRBD1. After removal of 1 base from V and 5 bases from J, the junction contained 5 bases not matched to a gene. CDR1 is SGHNT and CDR2 is YYREEE in the germline V gene (reference sequence). CDR3 length equals 15 residues. CDR3 nucleotides: TGTGCCAGCAGCTTGCCGGGACAGGGAGGAGATACGCAGTATTTT. It is translated as CASSLPGQGGDTQYF.

At least ten counts were recorded for this clonotype. V usage is TRBV20-1 and J usage is TRBJ2-1; D remains ambiguous. Germline V gene lookup returns CDR1 DFQATT and CDR2 SNEGSKA (reference sequence). V lost 5 bases and J lost 2, with 22 bases in between. The CDR3 has 17 amino acids. CDR3 nucleotides: TGCAGTGCTGGTAAACGAAACCGGGTATGGCCCTACAATGAGCAGTTCTTC. It translates to CSAGKRNRVWPYNEQFF.

This clonotype has a handful of counts. V usage is TRBV12-3 or TRBV12-4 and J usage is TRBJ1-6; no reliable D call. V was cut by 6 bases and J by 7 bases, with 16 bases left in between. The CDR3 runs to 15 residues. For the CDR3, the DNA is TGTGCCAGCAGCCGGAACAGCGTTATAAATTCACCCCTCCACTTT. Amino acids: CASSRNSVINSPLHF.

This clonotype was found many times. The chain uses TRBV10-3 and TRBJ1-1; D is unclear. CDR3 length: 14 residues. Trimming took off 2 bases at V and 1 base at J, with 8 bases between the two ends. From germline, CDR1 is ENHRY and CDR2 SYGVKD. For the CDR3, the DNA is TGTGCCATCAGTGAGGACCGGAGGAACACTGAAGCTTTCTTT. It codes for CAISEDRRNTEAFF.

This clonotype was counted ten times or more. The chain links TRBV20-1 to TRBJ1-1; D is unresolved. This CDR3 is built from 12 residues. V was shortened by 3 bases and J by 3 bases, with 8 bases between the two germline ends. The germline CDR1 and CDR2 sequences are DFQATT and SNEGSKA (reference sequence). The CDR3: CSASGWDTEAFF. The CDR3 DNA sequence: TGCAGTGCTAGTGGGTGGGACACTGAAGCTTTCTTT.

This clonotype was seen a handful of times. The genes are TRBV20-1 and TRBJ1-4; a possible D gene is TRBD1 (6 bases). This CDR3 spans 13 amino acids. Germline V gene sequence: CDR1 DFQATT, CDR2 SNEGSKA (reference sequence). In nucleotides, the CDR3 is TGCAGCCCCACAGGGTCCACTAATGAAAAACTGTTTTTT. Its protein product is CSPTGSTNEKLFF.

This clonotype appeared many times. The V and J genes are TRBV11-2 and TRBJ1-1, with D perhaps matching TRBD1 (5 bases). Per germline, CDR1 SGHAT and CDR2 FQNNGV. V was cut by 6 bases and J by 11 bases, with 13 bases left in between. This CDR3 comprises 11 residues. Written as DNA, the CDR3 is TGTGCCAGCAGTTCCAGGGCGTACGCTTTCTTT. This sequence encodes CASSSRAYAFF.

There are a few counts of this clonotype. V is TRBV20-1 and J is TRBJ1-5; D is unclear. The V gene's germline CDR1 is DFQATT and CDR2 SNEGSKA (reference sequence). The CDR3 extends over 13 amino acids. In DNA form, the CDR3 reads TGCAGCCTCCGGGAGTCTGGAAATCAGCCCCAGCATTTT. Residues: CSLRESGNQPQHF.

The chain has TRBV6-6 and TRBJ2-3; D is perhaps TRBD1 (6 bases). This CDR3 is 13 amino acids long. V was trimmed by 4 bases and J by 3 bases, leaving 8 bases between them. Germline V gene data show CDR1 as MNHNY and CDR2 as SVGAGI (reference sequence). CDR3 residues: CASSFTGTDTQYF. CDR3 DNA: TGTGCCAGCAGTTTTACAGGGACAGATACGCAGTATTTT.

DNA for the CDR3: TGTGCCAGCAGCCTCACAGGGGTGAATGAGCAGTTCTTC. Protein: CASSLTGVNEQFF. The chain recombines TRBV3-1 with TRBJ2-1; 7 positions agree with TRBD1. The CDR3 is made up of 13 amino acids. With 4 bases clipped from V and 7 bases from J, the junction kept 4 bases outside the gene matches. CDR1 is LGHDT, CDR2 YNNKEL, per germline (reference sequence).

On this clonotype: Mismatch with germline at one junction end may stem from a read error. The rearrangement joins TRBV24-1 to TRBJ2-3, with TRBD2 matching 8 bases. The CDR3 contains 11 residues. CDR1 is KGHDR and CDR2 is SFDVKD in the germline V gene. CDR3 nucleotide sequence: TGTGCCACCGGGGGACTAGATATGCAGTATTTT. Protein sequence: CATGGLDMQYF.

This clonotype was observed many times. The chain has TRBV11-2 and TRBJ2-3; D is unresolved. Trimming stripped 4 bases from V and 3 bases from J, with 5 bases between. Germline-derived CDR1 and CDR2 are SGHAT and FQNNGV. The CDR3 sequence is 12 residues long. In DNA form, the CDR3 reads TGTGCCAGCAGCTCTACAACAGATACGCAGTATTTT. This codes for CASSSTTDTQYF. The complete variable domain, with remaining parts taken from reference TRBV11-2 and TRBJ2-3, reads EAGVAQSPRYKIIEKRQSVAFWCNPISGHATLYWYQQILGQGPKLLIQFQNNGVVDDSQLPKDRFSAERLKGVDSTLKIQPAKLEDSAVYLCASSSTTDTQYFGPGTRLTVL.